The text below deals with one TCR beta chain. The antigen is unknown. This sample is part of a study of cytomegalovirus exposure and HLA in healthy donors. Findings of the study overall: From TCR beta sequences, most subjects' HLA-A and HLA-B alleles were reportedly predicted accurately.

CDR3 length equals 16 residues. Looked up from germline, CDR1 is GTSNPN and CDR2 is SVGIG (reference sequence). V lost 0 bases, J lost 4 bases, and 18 bases lay in between. Vbeta (60) and Jbeta (13) primers were used in the PCR. TCRdb keeps only in-frame clones here, not all; method: immunoSEQ multiplex PCR. The table has more than 50,000 clones, about three quarters seen once. J is TRBJ2-5 and V is TRBV30; the D gene is possibly TRBD2 (6 bases). This clonotype originated in a female donor in good health and CMV-seronegative. Material: PBMCs. The CDR3 protein is CAWSVLPWGVGETQYF. Written as DNA, the CDR3 is TGTGCCTGGAGTGTACTACCTTGGGGGGTGGGAGAGACCCAGTACTTC.